This T cell receptor (beta chain) was captured by sequencing in a study of CD8+ T cells in alopecia areata. Study conclusions and caveats: Scalp sequencing also captures normal skin's resident alphabeta T cells. Affected scalp, especially in alopecia totalis/universalis, had a higher clonality than normal scalp did.

The CDR3 length is 14 residues. The germline V gene has CDR1 SGHSA and CDR2 FRNQAP. V dropped 6 bases and J dropped 3; count of bases not matched to a gene: 3. The sample holds a few counts of this clone. Antigen: not known. Gene and germline names: mouse. The sequence runs out 4 residues before the end of the CDR3; the remainder is reconstructed from the germline J gene. Investigators isolated RNA and reverse transcribed it into cDNA to act as the sequencing template. The assay was immunoSEQ multiplex PCR, and TCRdb's table has in-frame clones only and misses some. The repertoire consists of around 110,000 clones, none detected only once.

The clonotype was recovered from a C3H/HeJ mouse with alopecia areata. Strain haplotype (MHC): H2-k. V usage is TRBV16 and J usage is TRBJ2-1; 9 nucleotides align to TRBD2. Sequenced sample: lesional skin. This chain's CDR3 is CASSPGGVYAEQFF. CDR3 DNA (partial): TGTGCAAGCAGTCCTGGGGGGGTCTATGCT.